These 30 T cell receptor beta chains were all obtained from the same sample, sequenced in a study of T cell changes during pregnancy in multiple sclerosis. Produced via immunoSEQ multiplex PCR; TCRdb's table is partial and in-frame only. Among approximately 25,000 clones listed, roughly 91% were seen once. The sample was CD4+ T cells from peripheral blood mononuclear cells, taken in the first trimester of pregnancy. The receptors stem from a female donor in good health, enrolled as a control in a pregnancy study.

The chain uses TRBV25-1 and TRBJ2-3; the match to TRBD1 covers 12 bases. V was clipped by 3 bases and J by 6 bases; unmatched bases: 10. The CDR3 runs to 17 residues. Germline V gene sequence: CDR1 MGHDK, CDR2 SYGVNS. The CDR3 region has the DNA TGTGCCAGCAGTGAGTTCCCGGGACAGGGGGCGCGTGATACGCAGTATTTT. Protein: CASSEFPGQGARDTQYF.

The CDR3 coding sequence is TGTGCCAGTAGTGAGAGGAGACAGCCCCAGCATTTT. Protein sequence: CASSERRQPQHF. The chain has TRBV19 and TRBJ1-5; no clear D gene. The germline V gene encodes CDR1 LNHDA and CDR2 SQIVND (reference sequence). V lost 5 bases, J lost 7 bases, and 9 bases lay in between. The CDR3 is 12 residues long.

The CDR3 is CASTDQGPRELFF. The CDR3 region has the DNA TGTGCCAGCACCGACCAGGGGCCACGGGAGCTGTTTTTT. The chain combines TRBV2 with TRBJ2-2, with D maybe TRBD1 (6 bases). Looked up from germline, CDR1 is SNHLY and CDR2 is FYNNEI. This CDR3 has 13 amino acids. V was clipped by 7 bases and J by 9 bases, with 15 bases between them.

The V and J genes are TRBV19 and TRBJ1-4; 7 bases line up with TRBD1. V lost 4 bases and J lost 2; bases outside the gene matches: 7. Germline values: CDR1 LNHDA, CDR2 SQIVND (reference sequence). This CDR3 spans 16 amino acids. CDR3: CASSRGGTWTNEKLFF. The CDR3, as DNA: TGTGCCAGTAGTAGAGGGGGCACGTGGACTAATGAAAAACTGTTTTTT.

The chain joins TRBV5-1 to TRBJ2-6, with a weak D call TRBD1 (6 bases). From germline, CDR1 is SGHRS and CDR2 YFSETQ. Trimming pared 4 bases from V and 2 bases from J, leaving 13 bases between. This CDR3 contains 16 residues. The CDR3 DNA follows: TGCGCCAGCAGCCCAGGGGATTGGGCTGGGGCCAACGTCCTGACTTTC. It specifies CASSPGDWAGANVLTF.

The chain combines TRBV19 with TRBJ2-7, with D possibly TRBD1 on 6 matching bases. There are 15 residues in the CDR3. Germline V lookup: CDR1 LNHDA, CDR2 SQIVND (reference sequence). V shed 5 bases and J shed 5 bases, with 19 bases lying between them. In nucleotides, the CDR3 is TGTGCCAGTAGTTCCGCAGGGGCCTTTAGCCACGAGCAGTACTTC. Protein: CASSSAGAFSHEQYF.

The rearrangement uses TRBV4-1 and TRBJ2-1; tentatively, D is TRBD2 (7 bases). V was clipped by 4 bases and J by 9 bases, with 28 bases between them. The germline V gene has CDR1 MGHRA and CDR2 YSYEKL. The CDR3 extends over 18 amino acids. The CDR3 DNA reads TGCGCCAGCAGCCCTACGTTGAGGGGGGGGACGGGGGGAGCTGAGCAGTTCTTC. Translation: CASSPTLRGGTGGAEQFF.

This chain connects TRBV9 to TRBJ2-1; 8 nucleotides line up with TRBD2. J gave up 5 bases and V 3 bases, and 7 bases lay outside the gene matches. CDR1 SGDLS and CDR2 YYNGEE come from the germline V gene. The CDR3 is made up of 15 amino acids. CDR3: CASSERTSWDNEQFF. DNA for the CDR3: TGTGCCAGCAGCGAGAGGACTAGCTGGGACAATGAGCAGTTCTTC.

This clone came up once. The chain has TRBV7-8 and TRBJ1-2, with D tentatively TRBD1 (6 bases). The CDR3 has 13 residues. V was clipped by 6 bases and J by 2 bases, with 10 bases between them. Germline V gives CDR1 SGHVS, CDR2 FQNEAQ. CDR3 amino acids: CASSNDRNYGYTF. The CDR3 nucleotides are TGTGCCAGCAGTAATGACAGGAACTATGGCTACACCTTC.

CDR3 in amino acids: CASSQAPVGQGNQPQHF. DNA for the CDR3: TGTGCCAGCAGCCAAGCCCCAGTCGGACAGGGCAATCAGCCCCAGCATTTT. V gene TRBV4-2 combines with J gene TRBJ1-5; 7 positions match TRBD1. Germline-derived CDR1 and CDR2 are LGHNA and YNFKEQ. V shed 1 base and J 2 bases; nucleotides not matched to a gene: 8. The CDR3 extends over 17 amino acids.

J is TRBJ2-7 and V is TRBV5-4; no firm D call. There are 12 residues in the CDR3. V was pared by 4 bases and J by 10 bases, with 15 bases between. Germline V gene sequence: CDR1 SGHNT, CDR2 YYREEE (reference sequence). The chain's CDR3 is CASSRSDIDQYF. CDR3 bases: TGTGCCAGCAGCCGGTCTGATATCGATCAGTACTTC.

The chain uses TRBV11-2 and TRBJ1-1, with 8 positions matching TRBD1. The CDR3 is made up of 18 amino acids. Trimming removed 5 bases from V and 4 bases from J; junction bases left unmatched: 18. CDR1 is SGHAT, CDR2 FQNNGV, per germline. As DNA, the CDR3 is TGTGCCAGCAGCCTAACCCTTCCAGGGGGCTGGGATAGCACTGAAGCTTTCTTT. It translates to CASSLTLPGGWDSTEAFF.

CDR3 nucleotides: TGTGCCAGCAGAATCGCCGGACAGGATGAAGCTTTCTTT. This gives the protein CASRIAGQDEAFF. This chain uses TRBV7-8 with TRBJ1-1; 7 bases line up with TRBD1. The length of the CDR3 is 13 residues. J lost 7 bases, V lost 6 bases, and 8 bases had no gene match. Germline assignment: CDR1 SGHVS and CDR2 FQNEAQ.

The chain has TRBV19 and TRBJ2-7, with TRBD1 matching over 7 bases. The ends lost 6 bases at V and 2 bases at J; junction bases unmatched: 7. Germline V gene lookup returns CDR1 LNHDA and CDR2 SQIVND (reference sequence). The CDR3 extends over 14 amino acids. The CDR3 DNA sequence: TGTGCCAGTAGCAGGGACAGACAAGCCTACGAGCAGTACTTC. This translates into CASSRDRQAYEQYF.

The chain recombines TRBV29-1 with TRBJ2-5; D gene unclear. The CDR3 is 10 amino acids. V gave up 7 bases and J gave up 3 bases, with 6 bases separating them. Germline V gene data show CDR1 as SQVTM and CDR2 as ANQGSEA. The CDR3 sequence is CSGAEETQYF. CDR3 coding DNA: TGCAGCGGGGCCGAAGAGACCCAGTACTTC.

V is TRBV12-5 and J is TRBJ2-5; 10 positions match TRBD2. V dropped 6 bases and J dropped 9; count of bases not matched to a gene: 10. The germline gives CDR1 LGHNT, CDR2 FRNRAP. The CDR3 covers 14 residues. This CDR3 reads CASGAGGQARAQYF. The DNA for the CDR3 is TGTGCTAGTGGAGCGGGGGGGCAGGCGAGGGCCCAGTACTTC.

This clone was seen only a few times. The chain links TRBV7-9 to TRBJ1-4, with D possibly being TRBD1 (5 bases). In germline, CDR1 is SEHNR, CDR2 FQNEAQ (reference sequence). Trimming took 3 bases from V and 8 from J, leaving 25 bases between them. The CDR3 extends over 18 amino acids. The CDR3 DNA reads TGTGCCAGCAGCTTTGGGCCCGGGCAGGGCCCATACCGGGAAAAACTGTTTTTT. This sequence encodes CASSFGPGQGPYREKLFF.

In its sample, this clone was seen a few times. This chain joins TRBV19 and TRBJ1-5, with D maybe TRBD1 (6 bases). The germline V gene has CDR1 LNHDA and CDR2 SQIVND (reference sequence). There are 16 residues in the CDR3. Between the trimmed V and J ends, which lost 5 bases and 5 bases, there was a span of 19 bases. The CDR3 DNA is TGTGCCAGTAGTCCCCTCAATTTACAGGGTTATCAGCCCCAGCATTTT. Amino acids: CASSPLNLQGYQPQHF.

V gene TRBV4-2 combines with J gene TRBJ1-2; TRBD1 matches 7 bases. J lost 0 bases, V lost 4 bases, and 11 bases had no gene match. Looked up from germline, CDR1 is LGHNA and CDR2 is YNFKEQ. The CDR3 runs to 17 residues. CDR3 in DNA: TGTGCCAGCAGCCTTTCGGGACAGCGGCTCACTAACTATGGCTACACCTTC. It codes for CASSLSGQRLTNYGYTF.

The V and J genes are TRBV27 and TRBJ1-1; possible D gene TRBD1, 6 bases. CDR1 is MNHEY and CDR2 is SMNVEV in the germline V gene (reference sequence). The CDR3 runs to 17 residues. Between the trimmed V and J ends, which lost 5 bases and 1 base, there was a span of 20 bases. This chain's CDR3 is CASSPSRGWGSNTEAFF. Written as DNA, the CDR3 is TGTGCCAGCAGTCCCTCGAGGGGGTGGGGGTCGAACACTGAAGCTTTCTTT.

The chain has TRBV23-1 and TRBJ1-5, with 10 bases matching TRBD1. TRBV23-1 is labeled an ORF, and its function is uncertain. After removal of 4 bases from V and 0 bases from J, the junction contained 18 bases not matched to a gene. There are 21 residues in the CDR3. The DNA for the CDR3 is TGCGCCAGCAGTCTTGGCGGGAGCCGGACAGGGGGGACCCATAGCAATCAGCCCCAGCATTTT. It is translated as CASSLGGSRTGGTHSNQPQHF.

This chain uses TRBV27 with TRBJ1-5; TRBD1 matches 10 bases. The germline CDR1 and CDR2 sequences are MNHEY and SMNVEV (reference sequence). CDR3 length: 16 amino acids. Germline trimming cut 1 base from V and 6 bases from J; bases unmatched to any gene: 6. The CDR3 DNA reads TGTGCCAGCAGTTTATTAGGACAGGGGGTGCGTCAGCCCCAGCATTTT. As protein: CASSLLGQGVRQPQHF.

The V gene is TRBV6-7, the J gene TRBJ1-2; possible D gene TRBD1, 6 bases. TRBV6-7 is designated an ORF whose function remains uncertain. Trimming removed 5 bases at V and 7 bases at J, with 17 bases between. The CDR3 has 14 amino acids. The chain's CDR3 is CASSPPGGKGGYTF. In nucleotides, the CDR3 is TGTGCCAGCAGTCCCCCGGGGGGCAAAGGTGGCTACACCTTC.

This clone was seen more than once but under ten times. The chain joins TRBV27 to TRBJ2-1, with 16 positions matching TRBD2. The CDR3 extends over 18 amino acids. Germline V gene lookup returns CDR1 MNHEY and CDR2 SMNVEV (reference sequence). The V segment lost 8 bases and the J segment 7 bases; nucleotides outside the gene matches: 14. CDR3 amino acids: CASHPPGLAGGFKNEQFF. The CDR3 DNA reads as TGTGCCAGCCATCCACCGGGACTAGCGGGAGGGTTTAAGAATGAGCAGTTCTTC.

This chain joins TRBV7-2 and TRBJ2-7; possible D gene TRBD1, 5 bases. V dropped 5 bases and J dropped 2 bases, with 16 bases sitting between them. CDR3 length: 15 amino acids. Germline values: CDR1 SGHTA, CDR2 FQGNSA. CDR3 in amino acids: CASSPPAGAAYEQYF. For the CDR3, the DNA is TGTGCCAGCAGCCCCCCCGCTGGGGCAGCCTACGAGCAGTACTTC.

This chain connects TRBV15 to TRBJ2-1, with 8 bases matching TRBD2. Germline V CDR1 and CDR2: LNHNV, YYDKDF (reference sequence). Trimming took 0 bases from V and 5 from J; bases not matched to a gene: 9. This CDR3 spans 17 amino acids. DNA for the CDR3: TGTGCCACCAGCAGAGATCTCGGCACTAGCGGCGACAATGAGCAGTTCTTC. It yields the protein CATSRDLGTSGDNEQFF.

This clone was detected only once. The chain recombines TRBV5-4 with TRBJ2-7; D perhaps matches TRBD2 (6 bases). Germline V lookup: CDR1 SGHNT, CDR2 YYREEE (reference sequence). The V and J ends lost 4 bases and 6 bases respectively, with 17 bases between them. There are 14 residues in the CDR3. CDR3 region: CASSLLGGSREQYF. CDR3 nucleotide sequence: TGTGCCAGCAGCCTGCTGGGAGGATCCCGCGAGCAGTACTTC.

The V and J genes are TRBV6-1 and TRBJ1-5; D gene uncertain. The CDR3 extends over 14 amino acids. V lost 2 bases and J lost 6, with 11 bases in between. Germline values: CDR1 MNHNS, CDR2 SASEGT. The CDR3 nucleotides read TGTGCCAGCAGTGAAAGGGAGAGGAGTCAGCCCCAGCATTTT. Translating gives CASSERERSQPQHF.

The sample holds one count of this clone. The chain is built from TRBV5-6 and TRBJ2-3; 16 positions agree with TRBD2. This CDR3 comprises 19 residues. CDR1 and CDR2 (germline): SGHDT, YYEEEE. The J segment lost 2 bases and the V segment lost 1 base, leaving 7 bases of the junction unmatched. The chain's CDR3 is CASSLSPGTSGRVTDTQYF. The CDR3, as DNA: TGTGCCAGCAGCTTGTCTCCCGGGACTAGCGGGAGGGTCACAGATACGCAGTATTTT.

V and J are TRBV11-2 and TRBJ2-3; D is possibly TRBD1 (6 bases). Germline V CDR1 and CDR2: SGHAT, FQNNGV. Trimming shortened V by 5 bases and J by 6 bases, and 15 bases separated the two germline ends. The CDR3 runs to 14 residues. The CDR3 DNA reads TGTGCCAGCAGCCAGGGGCAGGGTAGGGATACGCAGTATTTT. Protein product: CASSQGQGRDTQYF.